The following is a T cell receptor (beta chain) sequence with its context. Antigen specificity is unknown. TCRdb recomputed calls from the reads with MiXCR, one row per CDR3 protein. The sample lists 640,000 or so distinct CDR3 sequences; around 30% were seen once. This sample is part of a study of T cell repertoires in cytomegalovirus infection. About the study: CMV infection together with matching HLA type was indicated by public TCR beta signatures.

This CDR3 region has 16 residues. V shed 3 bases, J shed 4 bases, and the junction held 5 bases outside the gene matches. Germline CDR1 and CDR2: MDHEN and SYDVKM. This material consisted of cultured PBMCs, taken from culture after CMV antigen stimulation. The source is a human donor in good health (CMV status not recorded). Some clones in this sample may be carry-over from other donors' samples. The gene calls are TRBV28 and TRBJ2-1; TRBD2 matches 11 bases. This chain's CDR3 is CASSFRSSGGYNEQFF. For the CDR3, the DNA is TGTGCCAGCAGTTTTAGGTCTAGCGGGGGGTACAATGAGCAGTTCTTC.